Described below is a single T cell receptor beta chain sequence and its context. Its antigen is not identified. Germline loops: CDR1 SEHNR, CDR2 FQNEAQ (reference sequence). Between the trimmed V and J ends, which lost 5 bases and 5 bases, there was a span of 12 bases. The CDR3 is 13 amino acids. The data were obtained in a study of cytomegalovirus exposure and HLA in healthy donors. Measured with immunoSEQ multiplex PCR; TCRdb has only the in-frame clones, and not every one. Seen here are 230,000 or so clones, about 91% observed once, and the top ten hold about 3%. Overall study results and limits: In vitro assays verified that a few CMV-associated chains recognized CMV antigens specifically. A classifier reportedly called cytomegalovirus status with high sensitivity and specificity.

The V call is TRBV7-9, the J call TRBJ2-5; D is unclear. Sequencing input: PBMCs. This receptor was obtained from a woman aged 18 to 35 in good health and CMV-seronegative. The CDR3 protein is CASSPRGGETQYF. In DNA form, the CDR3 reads TGTGCCAGCAGCCCCAGAGGTGGGGAGACCCAGTACTTC.